This TCR beta chain came from a study of T cells after yellow fever vaccination. In making TCR cDNA, 5'RACE template switching added a universal primer site and UMIs to it. In TCRdb, the 5' RACE reads were re-called with MiXCR into one record per CDR3 protein. The table has a few hundred thousand distinct CDR3 sequences, around 4.9% seen once. Study observations and caveats: Researchers report a weaker secondary response that nonetheless peaked faster, day 5 versus 15.

Per the germline V gene, CDR1 is KGHDR and CDR2 is SFDVKD. V shed 10 bases and J shed 4 bases, with 10 bases lying between them. The CDR3 length is 12 residues. Points on this clonotype: Its antigen is unidentified.

The chain employs TRBV24-1 and TRBJ2-1, with D possibly being TRBD1 or TRBD2 (5 bases each). This clonotype was sampled from a young man who received the YFV17D yellow fever vaccine. This material consisted of CD4+ T cells sorted from PBMCs, taken on the day of the yellow fever booster vaccination. CDR3: CATAGAYNEQFF. CDR3 DNA: TGTGCCACAGCCGGGGCATACAATGAGCAGTTCTTC.